This T cell receptor (beta chain) was sequenced for a study of T cells after yellow fever vaccination (dated by TCRdb to the late 2010s). As for the study more broadly: The SMART-Seq v4 Ultra Low Input RNA kit was used to prepare libraries from fractions with low cell numbers. Two healthy male donors, one aged 18 to 30 and one aged 30 to 40 years, made up the cohort. Blood was drawn at multiple timepoints before and after primary and secondary immunization, with bulk PBMC replicates and cell subsets isolated. To follow T-cell clones before and after both primary and booster YFV17D yellow fever vaccination, bulk TCR alpha and beta repertoires underwent longitudinal sequencing.

A note on this clonotype: Its antigen is still unknown. Base-call qualities are not available, and no considerably larger clone is one nucleotide away.

Synthesis of TCR cDNA relied on 5'RACE template switching, a step that introduced a universal primer site along with unique molecular identifiers. Priming for cDNA synthesis came from both the TCR alpha and TCR beta constant segments. Two PCR steps were used to amplify libraries, with sample barcodes and sequencing adapters being added in the second step. Sequencing of libraries was done on Illumina HiSeq 2500 (2x100 bp) or NovaSeq (2x150 bp). Regarding the original processing steps: MIGEC handled demultiplexing of reads and collapsing into UMI consensus sequences, while MiXCR performed V(D)J alignment. Clonotypes responding to the vaccine were identified with edgeR on replicate PBMC samples, with the criteria of FDR below 0.01 and a log2 fold change above 5 up to day 15. CD4 or CD8 identity was assigned to each bulk clonotype according to whether the clonotype was present at higher abundance in the sequenced CD4 repertoire or the sequenced CD8 repertoire. The public reads were quality trimmed at Q25 with fastp and then assembled into clones with MiXCR by TCRdb, keeping productive beta chains. Every CDR3 protein is listed once, alongside the most common genes and DNA of its rows. The authors' filters were not applied to this entry. Here the sample has a few hundred thousand distinct CDR3 sequences; roughly 21% occur a single time. The ten largest clones represent 13% to 15% of the sample.

CDR1 and CDR2, looked up from the germline V gene (reference sequence), are LGHDT and YNNKEL. Trimming leaves V shorter by 1 base and J shorter by 5 bases, with the junction holding 5 bases beyond the gene matches. From its cysteine to its phenylalanine, the CDR3 spans 17 amino acids. Kept here is only the CDR3 DNA, which spans 51 bases and is read in frame from base 1. This sample's treatment or condition label indicates: live attenuated yellow fever vaccine strain. At every blood-draw timepoint, two biological replicates of bulk PBMCs were collected. PBMCs were isolated from peripheral blood using a standard Ficoll-Paque protocol. TriZol was used to extract RNA from bulk PBMCs, from CD4 and CD8 fractions, and from dextramer-positive and dextramer-negative fractions. The research as a whole found: A small share of clonotypes occurred in both CD4 and CD8 compartments, likely arising from convergent recombination. The secondary T-cell response was weaker than the primary response but faster, peaking on day 5 instead of day 15. Only two donors were included in the study, so the extent to which the findings can be generalized is limited. After the booster, most clones that had expanded after primary vaccination were detected again (over 95% of CD4 and more than 80% of CD8), suggesting broad maintenance of memory. Computational filtering was needed because FACS-sorted repertoires could contain abundant contaminating clonotypes from the bulk population.

The sequenced sample was PBMCs, obtained 15 days after the yellow fever booster vaccination. The TCR originated in a man under 40 who received the YFV17D yellow fever vaccine. The sequence is built from TRBV3-1 and TRBJ2-1, with 13 junctional bases fitting TRBD2. The DNA reads as follows: TGTGCCAGCAGCCAAGTTCGGACTAGCGGGAGAAACAATGAGCAGTTCTTC. Translated, this is CASSQVRTSGRNNEQFF.